One sample yielded the 31 T cell receptor beta chains listed below, sequenced in a study of post-analysis software for immune sequencing data. The TCR beta cDNA libraries contained unique molecular identifiers. TCRdb recomputed calls from the PCR reads with MiXCR, one row per CDR3 protein. The sample has under 200,000 distinct CDR3 sequences, roughly 40% seen once. The material sequenced was blood, taken after autologous hematopoietic stem cell transplantation. The receptors were gathered from a girl aged 5 to 17 with multiple sclerosis.

The CDR3 DNA follows: TGTGCCAGCAGACGGAGGGGATTGGGGAACATTCAGTACTTC. Translation gives CASRRRGLGNIQYF. The gene calls are TRBV7-8 and TRBJ2-4, with a weak D call TRBD2 (6 bases). This CDR3 contains 14 residues. Germline lookup yields CDR1 SGHVS and CDR2 FQNEAQ. Trimming left V 6 bases short and J 7 bases short, with 16 bases between.

The chain combines TRBV6-1 with TRBJ1-6, with D perhaps matching TRBD1 (5 bases). Germline assignment: CDR1 MNHNS and CDR2 SASEGT. The CDR3 is 14 amino acids. Trimming took 7 bases from V and 7 from J, leaving 14 bases between them. In DNA, the CDR3 is TGTGCCAGCATAATCCACGGGGCAAATTCACCCCTCCACTTT. Protein: CASIIHGANSPLHF.

To note about this clonotype: A read error may produce the germline difference seen at one junction end. V gene TRBV11-2 combines with J gene TRBJ2-3, with D uncertain. The CDR3 loop spans 15 amino acids. The V gene's germline CDR1 is SGHAT and CDR2 FQNNGV. The DNA for the CDR3 is TGTGCCAGCAGCTTAATCGTTTTAGCAAAAGATACGCGGTATTTT. Its translation is CASSLIVLAKDTRYF.

This clonotype was detected many times. The chain joins TRBV20-1 to TRBJ1-1, with 9 bases that match TRBD1. Trimming took 2 bases from V and 5 from J; bases not matched to a gene: 15. Germline values: CDR1 DFQATT, CDR2 SNEGSKA (reference sequence). The CDR3 is 17 residues long. This CDR3 reads CSARPSEGTGWRTEAFF. Here the CDR3 DNA reads TGCAGTGCTAGACCCTCCGAAGGGACAGGGTGGCGTACTGAAGCTTTCTTT.

The chain combines TRBV12-3 or TRBV12-4 with TRBJ2-3; D possibly corresponds to TRBD2 (6 bases). This CDR3 region has 13 residues. Between the trimmed V and J ends, which lost 7 bases and 6 bases, there was a span of 14 bases. For the CDR3, the DNA is TGTGCCAGCAAGTTGGGGGGAGCGGATACGCAGTATTTT. It is translated as CASKLGGADTQYF.

This clonotype was observed at least ten times. The genes are TRBV15 and TRBJ2-1; no clear D. Looked up from germline, CDR1 is LNHNV and CDR2 is YYDKDF (reference sequence). V was cut by 0 bases and J by 9 bases, with 6 bases left in between. This CDR3 is built from 12 residues. Here the CDR3 reads CATSRDGSEQFF. In DNA form, the CDR3 reads TGTGCCACCAGCAGAGATGGCAGTGAGCAGTTCTTC.

This sequence joins TRBV7-9 and TRBJ2-2; D is uncertain. V gave up 2 bases and J gave up 0 bases, with 7 bases separating them. CDR3 length: 15 residues. The germline V gene has CDR1 SEHNR and CDR2 FQNEAQ (reference sequence). The DNA of the CDR3 is TGTGCCAGCAGCTTATGGCGATCGAACACCGGGGAGCTGTTTTTT. Residues: CASSLWRSNTGELFF.

The chain employs TRBV29-1 and TRBJ2-5, with 11 nucleotides matching TRBD2. There are 13 residues in the CDR3. In germline, CDR1 is SQVTM, CDR2 ANQGSEA. The V gene end was trimmed by 7 bases and the J gene end by 3 bases; junction bases not matched to a gene: 4. The CDR3 reads CSAGLAGEETQYF. For the CDR3, the DNA is TGCAGCGCCGGACTAGCGGGCGAAGAGACCCAGTACTTC.

A remark on this clonotype: This could be a read error, since a much larger clone is one nucleotide away. The V gene is TRBV29-1, the J gene TRBJ1-5, with D perhaps TRBD1 (5 bases). CDR3 length: 13 amino acids. Germline CDR1 reads SQVTM; CDR2 reads ANQGSEA. CDR3 bases: TGCACCGCGTCCGCTGGTTGGGGGCAGCCCCAGCATTTT. Translated: CTASAGWGQPQHF.

This clonotype showed up just a few times. The CDR3 coding sequence is TGCAGTCCCTATGGCTACACCTTC. Translation gives CSPYGYTF. This chain links TRBV29-1 with TRBJ1-2, with D hard to call. This CDR3 is 8 amino acids long. Germline values: CDR1 SQVTM, CDR2 ANQGSEA.

V and J are TRBV7-9 and TRBJ1-2, with D uncertain. The V end was cut by 6 bases, the J end by 6 bases, with 14 bases between. The germline gives CDR1 SEHNR, CDR2 FQNEAQ (reference sequence). The CDR3 extends over 13 amino acids. This chain's CDR3 is CASSSRQSDGYTF. The CDR3 bases are TGTGCCAGCAGTTCCAGACAATCTGATGGCTACACCTTC.

V gene TRBV15 combines with J gene TRBJ2-5; no clear D. Germline-derived CDR1 and CDR2 are LNHNV and YYDKDF (reference sequence). The CDR3 has 15 amino acids. Trimming shortened V by 2 bases and J by 5 bases, and 15 bases separated the two germline ends. As DNA, the CDR3 is TGTGCCACCAGCAGAAGCCCGAAAAAGGCGGAGACCCAGTACTTC. Its translation is CATSRSPKKAETQYF.

In its sample, this clonotype was seen many times. This chain uses TRBV12-3 or TRBV12-4 with TRBJ2-1; D might be TRBD2 (6 bases). V lost 6 bases and J lost 3, with 15 bases in between. The CDR3 contains 15 residues. The CDR3 loop is CASRIGGLDYNEQFF. The CDR3, as DNA: TGTGCCAGCAGAATCGGAGGGCTAGACTACAATGAGCAGTTCTTC.

This clonotype has more than one count but fewer than ten. The V and J genes are TRBV7-2 and TRBJ1-1; D might be TRBD1 (6 bases). Trimming cost V 4 bases and J 11 bases, with 17 bases left between them. Germline loops: CDR1 SGHTA, CDR2 FQGNSA. This CDR3 contains 13 residues. The CDR3 sequence: CASSSDGGRSAFF. The DNA for the CDR3 is TGTGCCAGCAGCTCAGACGGGGGGCGGTCGGCTTTCTTT. Filled out from reference TRBV7-2 and TRBJ1-1, the complete variable domain reads GAGVSQSPSNKVTEKGKDVELRCDPISGHTALYWYRQSLGQGLEFLIYFQGNSAPDKSGLPSDRFSAERTGGSVSTLTIQRTQQEDSAVYLCASSSDGGRSAFFGQGTRLTVV.

This clonotype has just a few counts. This CDR3 is CASSLASVGYNEQFF. CDR3 bases: TGCGCCAGCAGCTTGGCTAGCGTTGGGTACAATGAGCAGTTCTTC. The V gene is TRBV5-1, the J gene TRBJ2-1, with D perhaps matching TRBD2 (6 bases). CDR1 SGHRS and CDR2 YFSETQ come from the germline V gene. V lost 0 bases and J lost 4, with 11 bases in between. The CDR3 length is 15 residues. Together with reference TRBV5-1 and TRBJ2-1, the CDR3 gives the full variable domain: KAGVTQTPRYLIKTRGQQVTLSCSPISGHRSVSWYQQTPGQGLQFLFEYFSETQRNKGNFPGRFSGRQFSNSRSEMNVSTLELGDSALYLCASSLASVGYNEQFFGPGTRLTVL.

CDR3: CASSLRGDTPAHF. In DNA form, the CDR3 reads TGTGCCAGCAGCCTCAGGGGGGACACCCCGGCGCATTTT. The V call is TRBV4-2, the J call TRBJ1-5; 7 bases map to TRBD1. With 4 bases clipped from V and 15 bases from J, the junction kept 12 bases outside the gene matches. Germline V CDR1 and CDR2: LGHNA, YNFKEQ. The CDR3 is 13 amino acids.

The chain is built from TRBV7-8 and TRBJ2-1; D call uncertain. Trimming removed 1 base from V and 6 bases from J, with 7 bases in between. The CDR3 runs 13 residues. Germline V gives CDR1 SGHVS, CDR2 FQNEAQ. CDR3 nucleotides: TGTGCCAGCAGCTTAGGGGCCCGCAATGAGCAGTTCTTC. It encodes CASSLGARNEQFF.

The chain joins TRBV6-1 to TRBJ2-7; 8 bases agree with TRBD1. In germline, CDR1 is MNHNS, CDR2 SASEGT. The CDR3 length is 15 residues. Unmatched junction bases numbered 2, after V lost 1 base and J lost 0 bases. In DNA form, the CDR3 reads TGTGCCAGCAGTGAAGGGACAGGGAGCTCCTACGAGCAGTACTTC. As protein: CASSEGTGSSYEQYF.

The gene calls are TRBV5-5 and TRBJ1-5, with 7 bases that match TRBD1. CDR1 and CDR2 from the germline V gene are SGHKS and YYEKEE (reference sequence). This CDR3 has 14 amino acids. The V and J ends lost 3 bases and 3 bases, in that order; junction bases with no gene match: 3. This CDR3 reads CASSSGQDNQPQHF. In DNA form, the CDR3 reads TGTGCCAGCAGCTCTGGACAGGACAATCAGCCCCAGCATTTT.

This clonotype occurred a few times. The V call is TRBV29-1, the J call TRBJ1-1; D is unclear. There are 13 residues in the CDR3. Trimming left V 7 bases short and J 3 bases short, with 15 bases between. Germline CDR1 is SQVTM and CDR2 is ANQGSEA. The CDR3 nucleotides read TGCAGCGGCCTCTTTTCCCAGCACACTGAAGCTTTCTTT. As protein: CSGLFSQHTEAFF.

This clonotype was picked up a small number of times. The rearrangement uses TRBV5-1 and TRBJ2-7; D gene unclear. Germline values: CDR1 SGHRS, CDR2 YFSETQ. The ends were cut back, 0 bases at V and 1 base at J, with 11 bases in the middle. The CDR3 is 15 residues long. The CDR3 nucleotides read TGCGCCAGCAGCTTGGGCCTCGTACGTTCCTACGAGCAGTACTTC. Protein sequence: CASSLGLVRSYEQYF.

The CDR3 DNA follows: TGCGCCAGCAGCCAAGAGGGAGGGAACCCTTCTAGCACAGATACGCAGTATTTT. Protein: CASSQEGGNPSSTDTQYF. V is TRBV4-1 and J is TRBJ2-3; 7 bases are shared with TRBD2. The CDR3 is 18 amino acids. Germline values: CDR1 MGHRA, CDR2 YSYEKL. Trimming took 0 bases from V and 0 from J; bases not matched to a gene: 9.

This chain links TRBV28 with TRBJ1-2, with D unclear. V was clipped by 7 bases and J by 0 bases, with 15 bases between them. The germline CDR1 and CDR2 sequences are MDHEN and SYDVKM. This CDR3 region has 15 residues. The CDR3 sequence is CASTPIAPPNYGYTF. In DNA, the CDR3 is TGTGCCAGCACCCCGATAGCACCTCCTAACTATGGCTACACCTTC.

A few counts support this clonotype. CDR3 DNA: TGTGCCAGCAGCCAAGGCCGCTTCTACGAGCAGTACTTC. Translation: CASSQGRFYEQYF. The genes are TRBV14 and TRBJ2-7; D gene unclear. Trimming cost V 1 base and J 3 bases, with 7 bases left between them. CDR3 length: 13 residues. Germline V lookup: CDR1 SGHDN, CDR2 FVKESK.

The J gene is TRBJ2-2, the V gene TRBV28; 10 nucleotides match TRBD1. The CDR3 spans 16 residues. Unmatched junction bases numbered 11, after V lost 7 bases and J lost 6 bases. Germline V CDR1 and CDR2: MDHEN, SYDVKM. DNA of the CDR3: TGTGCCAGCACCCTTCTGGGACAGGGGAGGGCCGGGGAGCTGTTTTTT. Translation: CASTLLGQGRAGELFF.

With regard to this clonotype: The junction departs from the called germline gene at one end, perhaps through a read error. The gene calls are TRBV28 and TRBJ2-7, with D hard to call. The CDR3 totals 12 residues. The germline V gene has CDR1 MDHEN and CDR2 SYDVKM. CDR3 residues: CASSLIGYVQYF. The CDR3 DNA is TGTGCCAGCAGTTTAATTGGATACGTGCAGTACTTC.

This clonotype was observed a single time. The chain employs TRBV3-1 and TRBJ2-3; 10 nucleotides agree with TRBD2. This CDR3 has 18 amino acids. Germline CDR1 reads LGHDT; CDR2 reads YNNKEL (reference sequence). The V segment lost 0 bases and the J segment 3 bases; nucleotides outside the gene matches: 9. The CDR3 reads CASSQEGGRTSGTDTQYF. DNA of the CDR3: TGTGCCAGCAGCCAAGAGGGGGGGCGGACTAGCGGAACAGATACGCAGTATTTT.

This chain joins TRBV20-1 and TRBJ2-5; the D is unclear. CDR1 and CDR2 (germline): DFQATT, SNEGSKA (reference sequence). The CDR3 covers 13 residues. Trimming left V 5 bases short and J 2 bases short, with 12 bases between. As DNA, the CDR3 is TGCAGTGCTGATACTACCACGCAAGAGACCCAGTACTTC. It translates to CSADTTTQETQYF.

This clonotype was detected only a few times. The chain is built from TRBV5-1 and TRBJ1-2, with D maybe TRBD1 (5 bases). This CDR3 comprises 14 residues. V was shortened by 1 base and J by 4 bases, with 11 bases between the two germline ends. CDR1 is SGHRS, CDR2 YFSETQ, per germline. This CDR3 is CASSLQGRIYGYTF. The CDR3 nucleotides read TGCGCCAGCAGCTTGCAGGGTCGGATCTATGGCTACACCTTC.

In DNA, the CDR3 is TGTGCCAGCAGCCCAAGGACCAGCTCGGAACAGTACTTC. This codes for CASSPRTSSEQYF. The chain joins TRBV7-2 to TRBJ2-5; D uncertain. The CDR3 covers 13 residues. Per germline, CDR1 SGHTA and CDR2 FQGNSA. The V end lost 5 bases, the J end lost 11 bases, and 18 bases lay between the germline ends.

V is TRBV7-2 and J is TRBJ2-5; a weak D match, TRBD1 (5 bases). Germline assignment: CDR1 SGHTA and CDR2 FQGNSA. The germline V and J ends were trimmed by 3 bases and 10 bases, with 12 bases remaining between them. The CDR3 loop spans 12 amino acids. The CDR3 sequence is CASSFPPQGQYF. In DNA, the CDR3 is TGTGCCAGCAGCTTCCCTCCTCAGGGCCAGTACTTC. The full variable domain, with the rest looked up from reference TRBV7-2 and TRBJ2-5, is GAGVSQSPSNKVTEKGKDVELRCDPISGHTALYWYRQSLGQGLEFLIYFQGNSAPDKSGLPSDRFSAERTGGSVSTLTIQRTQQEDSAVYLCASSFPPQGQYFGPGTRLLVL.